Sequencing of this TCR beta chain was carried out in a study of blood T cells in healthy people across ages. Staff drew around 10 milliliters of peripheral blood from each donor. Through a sample-barcoded 5' primer and a J-beta primer mix, a second PCR was run for about 6 to 12 cycles. TCRdb used MiXCR to reprocess the 5' RACE reads, holding one entry per CDR3 protein. The table has around 900,000 distinct CDR3 sequences, about 28% seen once. Per the germline V gene, CDR1 is SGHTA and CDR2 is FQGNSA. The CDR3 has 14 amino acids. Trimming stripped 5 bases from V and 7 bases from J, with 18 bases between. General observations from the study: Because sorting was not performed, PBMCs prevented conclusive naive versus antigen-experienced comparison.

This clonotype was counted at least ten times. Its antigen is unknown. The TCR comes from a woman aged 80 or over in good health. This chain joins TRBV7-2 and TRBJ2-7, with D perhaps assigned TRBD1 or TRBD2 (5 bases each). The specimen sequenced was blood. The CDR3 is CASSHPGAVREQYF. CDR3 sequence (DNA): TGTGCCAGCAGCCACCCCGGGGCGGTGAGAGAGCAGTACTTC.